This T cell receptor (beta chain) derives from a study of blood T cell repertoires in COVID-19. Across the whole study: Samples of COVID-19 (acute and convalescent) were obtained from the United States, Italy and Spain.

The CDR3 contains 16 residues. V lost 5 bases and J lost 5, with 20 bases in between. CDR1 is SGHRS and CDR2 is YFSETQ in the germline V gene. The study drew participants aged about 18 to 95 years from some 24 US areas. Before they entered the study, exposed participants had met a COVID-19 case within 2 weeks. Profiled with immunoSEQ multiplex PCR; TCRdb holds only in-frame clones, not every one. Of 150,000 to 200,000 clones in the sample, roughly 89% were seen once. The TCR originated in a woman in her 30s who had been exposed to COVID-19. The sample was PBMCs or T cells enriched from blood (not recorded which). The rearrangement links TRBV5-1 to TRBJ2-1; a possible D gene is TRBD1 (6 bases). The CDR3 DNA reads as TGCGCCAGCAGTGATTTGGGGCAGGGGCAGGACAATGAGCAGTTCTTC. Protein product: CASSDLGQGQDNEQFF.